This TCR beta chain appears in the sequencing data of a study of CD8+ T cells in alopecia areata listed by TCRdb under 2018. As for the study more broadly: Treated patients were enrolled in an open-label pilot trial of oral tofacitinib, 5 to 10 mg twice daily, for moderate-to-severe alopecia areata. Disease severity in treated patients was measured with the SALT score, which quantifies the percentage of affected scalp surface area. The RNA source kit depended on sample type: the PAXgene miRNA kit for fixed scalp, the miRNeasy kit for PBMCs, and the RNeasy kit for mouse skin. Tofacitinib-treated patients had biopsies at baseline and at 4 and 24 weeks of treatment, with a later scalp biopsy in several patients. On the human side, TCRbeta sequencing was run on scalp tissue and on sorted CD4+ and CD8+ peripheral blood T cells from healthy controls and from alopecia areata patients with either patchy or totalis/universalis disease. Scalp clonality was compared among normal scalp (n=4), patchy alopecia areata scalp (n=8), and alopecia totalis/universalis scalp (n=8). Patients received tofacitinib for 6 to 18 months and were then followed off drug for 6 months to check for delayed response and recurrence. immunoSEQ multiplex PCR using 35 Vbeta forward primers and 13 Jbeta reverse primers was used to amplify TCRbeta CDR3 regions. To study T cell clonal expansion in alopecia areata, the researchers applied high-throughput TCRbeta sequencing to both the C3H/HeJ mouse model and human patients.

Libraries were prepared through the immunoSEQ multiplex PCR assay. RNA was extracted from all samples and reverse transcribed into cDNA as template for TCR sequencing. SuperScript III was used for first-strand cDNA synthesis, primed with a 2:1 mix of oligo-dT and random hexamers. A synthetic immune receptor repertoire was used to gauge amplification bias, and whatever bias remained was removed computationally. Per the source publication's procedure: Raw reads were preprocessed for error removal, and CDR3 was defined according to IMGT conventions as running from the conserved cysteine to phenylalanine. Clonality was computed by normalizing Shannon entropy by log2 of the number of productive unique TCRs and subtracting the result from 1. Whether each scalp clone was CD4 or CD8 was inferred by checking scalp TCRbeta sequences against the CD4 and CD8 repertoires from sorted blood. In TCRdb, the immuneACCESS table is reduced to in-frame sequences with V and J assigned. These tables do not hold every clone; where another copy was compared, an unresolved V gene accounts for under half, and the others remain unexplained. That table gives V, J and clone size, and the DNA gave D and trimming. Across this sample there are fewer than 250,000 clones, with about 40% seen only once. The top ten constitute 2% to 3% of the sample.

This clone was counted a few times. This clone's antigen is unknown. Within one base of it there is no much larger clone, and no base qualities were kept. Per the publication, the treatment or condition label means: oral pan-JAK inhibitor, 5-10 mg twice daily. Peripheral blood and lesional scalp punch biopsies were obtained from patients with alopecia areata. PBMCs were separated by density centrifugation and stained for CD3, CD4 and CD8, after which CD4+ and CD8+ T cells were sorted on a FACSAria. CDR1 and CDR2, looked up from the germline V gene, are SGHTA and FQGNSA. V is cut back by 4 bases and J by 8 bases, with 3 bases in the junction unmatched. The CDR3 runs 14 amino acids, cysteine and phenylalanine included. The sequence is cut down to CDR3 DNA, 42 bases in frame from base 1. Paper-wide results and their limitations: Scalp clonality and the number of expanded CD8+ clones among the top 100 scalp clones were significantly decreased by tofacitinib. Compared with mice, TCR sequences shared between patients were less clear, possibly partly because of HLA diversity across the patient population. Higher clonality and more expanded CD8+ clones were observed in lesional scalp than in normal scalp, particularly in alopecia totalis/universalis, a finding suggestive of antigenic drive. Scalp TCR repertoire analysis is complicated because resident alphabeta T cells in normal human skin are also sequenced, whereas mouse skin is dominated by gammadelta T cells. Because the treated cohort was small and had only one nonresponder, larger studies are needed to examine links between baseline CD8+ expansion and response. During tofacitinib treatment, many expanded lesional clones stuck around in both scalp and blood, and this persistence may partly explain why relapse happens after treatment is stopped.

The sample here was CD4+ T cells sorted from blood, taken at roughly week 38, from a patient treated with tofacitinib. The TCR originated in a human donor with alopecia areata. The rearranged chain carries TRBV7-2 and TRBJ2-1; 12 bases in the middle match TRBD2. The DNA sequence is as follows: TGTGCCAGCAGCTATACTAGCGGGAGGTATGAGCAGTTCTTC. It translates as CASSYTSGRYEQFF.